This TCR beta chain was observed in a study of shared clonotypes between healthy human individuals. Genomic DNA (from each subset) was split evenly across several immunoSEQ plates. Ten immunoSEQ deep assay plates held the unsorted PBMC DNA. The data were produced by immunoSEQ multiplex PCR, yet TCRdb's version contains in-frame clones alone and is incomplete. Of approximately 500,000 clones listed, roughly 85% are singletons. V shed 11 bases and J shed 1 base, with 11 bases lying between them. The length of the CDR3 is 12 residues. Germline V gene lookup returns CDR1 KGHSH and CDR2 LQKENI. Donors comprised only Caucasian adults living in Nashville, Tennessee. Study findings and constraints: Only a few donors were included, so the genetic and exposure-history diversity represented was limited.

Only a few counts were recorded for this clone. Its target is not known. The sample taken for sequencing was PBMCs. The V and J genes are TRBV18 and TRBJ1-1; D is undetermined. The TCR sequence derives from a middle-aged woman in good health. Some clones in this sample may be carry-over from other donors' samples. CDR3 loop: CAAKERNTEAFF. The DNA for the CDR3 is TGTGCCGCGAAGGAGCGGAACACTGAAGCTTTCTTT.